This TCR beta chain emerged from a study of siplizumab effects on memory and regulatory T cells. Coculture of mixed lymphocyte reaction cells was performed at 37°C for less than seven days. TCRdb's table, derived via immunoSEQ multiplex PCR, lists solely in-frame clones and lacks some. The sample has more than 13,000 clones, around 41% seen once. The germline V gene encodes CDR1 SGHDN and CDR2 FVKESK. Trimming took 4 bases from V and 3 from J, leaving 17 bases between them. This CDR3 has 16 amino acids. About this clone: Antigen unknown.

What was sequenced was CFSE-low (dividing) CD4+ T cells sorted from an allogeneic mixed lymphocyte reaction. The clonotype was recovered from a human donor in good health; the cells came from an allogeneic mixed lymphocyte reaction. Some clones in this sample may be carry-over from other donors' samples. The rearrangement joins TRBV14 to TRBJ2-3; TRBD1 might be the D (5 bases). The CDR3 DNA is TGTGCCAGCAGCCGCATTTTTGGGGCCCGGACAGATACGCAGTATTTT. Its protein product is CASSRIFGARTDTQYF.